The rows below give T cell receptor beta chains drawn from one sample of a study of OX40 agonist ivuxolimab in advanced cancers. Assay: immunoSEQ multiplex PCR; the TCRdb copy retains only in-frame clones and omits some. The sample lists tens of thousands of clones, 84% occurring once. Source: CD4+ or CD8+ T cells sorted from blood, taken in a trial of the OX40 agonist ivuxolimab. Every receptor here comes from an adult with an advanced solid tumor such as melanoma, head and neck, liver or kidney cancer. Each CDR3 is given with its conserved first and last residue. The order of the fields is clone size, D gene, V gene, J gene, CDR3 DNA, CDR3 protein. D genes are given only for firm matches. Where a row states a size, it is once, few, many or the class of an expanded clone; other rows omit it.

-	TRBD1	TRBV7-6	TRBJ1-3	TGTGCCAGCAGCTTGCAACCCCAGACAGGGAGGTTAGGAAACACCATATATTTT	CASSLQPQTGRLGNTIYF
-	TRBD1	TRBV28	TRBJ2-7	TGTGCCAGCAGTCAGCACTCCGGGACAGGGGTCGAGCAGTACTTC	CASSQHSGTGVEQYF
-	-	TRBV5-6	TRBJ1-2	TGTGCCAGCAGCTTTCCGGGCTTGACGGTCTACACCTTC	CASSFPGLTVYTF
-	-	TRBV6-6	TRBJ2-5	TGTGCCAGCAGACCAAGACTCAACCAAGAGACCCAGTACTTC	CASRPRLNQETQYF
-	TRBD2	TRBV9	TRBJ2-3	TGTGCCAGCAGCGTAGGTGGGTCTAGCGGGAACACAGATACGCAGTATTTT	CASSVGGSSGNTDTQYF
-	-	TRBV7-9	TRBJ2-2	TGTGCCAGCAGCTTAGGTCTTTTAAACACCGGGGAGCTGTTTTTT	CASSLGLLNTGELFF
-	-	TRBV7-3	TRBJ2-6	TGTGCCAGCGGTTATGGGGCGGGGGCCAACGTCCTGACTTTC	CASGYGAGANVLTF
-	-	TRBV7-2	TRBJ2-5	TGTGCCAGCAGCCGGGGGACTGGCCAAGAGACCCAGTACTTC	CASSRGTGQETQYF
-	-	TRBV6-5	TRBJ2-7	TGTGCCAGCAGTCTCCTCTCCTACGAGCAGTACTTC	CASSLLSYEQYF
-	-	TRBV5-4	TRBJ2-1	TGTGCCAGCAGTTCTCCTTACAACTCCTACAATGAGCAGTTCTTC	CASSSPYNSYNEQFF
once	-	TRBV7-9	TRBJ1-2	TGTGCCAGCAGTTCGGTCGGTGGCTACACCTTC	CASSSVGGYTF
-	-	TRBV10-2	TRBJ1-2	TGCGCCAGCAGCTCCGGGACGGAACCTTCTAACTATGGCTACACCTTC	CASSSGTEPSNYGYTF
-	TRBD1	TRBV28	TRBJ1-1	TGTGCCAGCATCATGCGGACAGGGGGCAGGGGAACTGAAGCTTTCTTT	CASIMRTGGRGTEAFF
-	TRBD2	TRBV7-6	TRBJ2-7	TGTGCCAGCAGCTTGTCCGGGGGGGCCTACGAGCAGTACTTC	CASSLSGGAYEQYF
-	TRBD2	TRBV7-3	TRBJ2-3	TGTGCCAGCAGCTTAGACGGGAGGGTGGATACGCAGTATTTT	CASSLDGRVDTQYF
-	TRBD2	TRBV7-9	TRBJ2-5	TGTGCCAGCAGCTTCCTAGCGGGGGGGCCAGGGGAGACCCAGTACTTC	CASSFLAGGPGETQYF
once	TRBD1	TRBV29-1	TRBJ2-6	TGCAGCTATGTCCCCGCGGGACAGGCTTACTCTGGGGCCAACGTCCTGACTTTC	CSYVPAGQAYSGANVLTF
-	TRBD2	TRBV5-1	TRBJ2-3	TGCGCCAGCAGCTTGTCGGCGGGAGCAACAGATACGCAGTATTTT	CASSLSAGATDTQYF
-	-	TRBV4-3	TRBJ1-3	TGCGCCAGCAGCCAAGTAAGAGGATCCACCATATATTTT	CASSQVRGSTIYF
-	TRBD2	TRBV15	TRBJ2-1	TGTGCCATCTCAGTCGGTAGCGGGAGTGGCTACAATGAGCAGTTCTTC	CAISVGSGSGYNEQFF
-	TRBD1	TRBV11-3	TRBJ2-5	TGTGCCAGCAGCTTGGGACAGAGCGGCCAAGAGACCCAGTACTTC	CASSLGQSGQETQYF
-	TRBD2	TRBV5-4	TRBJ2-5	TGTGCCAGCAGCTTTGGACTAGAGGGAGAGACCCAGTACTTC	CASSFGLEGETQYF
-	-	TRBV6-6	TRBJ1-5	TGTGCCAGCAGTTACGGTGCAGGAATAGCCCAGCATTTT	CASSYGAGIAQHF
-	-	TRBV7-2	TRBJ2-7	TGTGCCAGCAGCTTAGAGCTGGGGCCCTACGAGCAGTACTTC	CASSLELGPYEQYF
-	TRBD1	TRBV10-3	TRBJ2-1	TGTGCCATCAGTGAGTCGCAGGGACAGGGGGACGGTGAGCAGTTCTTC	CAISESQGQGDGEQFF
few	TRBD2	TRBV2	TRBJ2-1	TGTGCCAGCAGTAAACTAGCGGGAGTGGGCAATGAGCAGTTCTTC	CASSKLAGVGNEQFF
-	-	TRBV30	TRBJ2-2	TGTGCCTGGAGTGTGTGGGCCGCCAACACCGGGGAGCTGTTTTTT	CAWSVWAANTGELFF
-	TRBD1	TRBV7-8	TRBJ2-7	TGTGCCAGCAGCCGGGACAGGGGCTACGAGCAGTACTTC	CASSRDRGYEQYF
-	-	TRBV5-1	TRBJ1-2	TGCGCCAGCAGCCTGGACGGGAACTATGGCTACACCTTC	CASSLDGNYGYTF
-	-	TRBV14	TRBJ2-1	TGTGCCAGCAGCCCTTACGACACGGGCGTTTTCGATGAGCAGTTCTTC	CASSPYDTGVFDEQFF
-	TRBD1	TRBV19	TRBJ1-1	TGTGCCAGTAGTAAAGGGGGACAGGGGCCATCCATGAACACTGAAGCTTTCTTT	CASSKGGQGPSMNTEAFF
-	-	TRBV7-9	TRBJ1-2	TGTGCCATCCCGTCCGTTTATTATGGCTACACCTTC	CAIPSVYYGYTF
-	TRBD2	TRBV7-9	TRBJ2-3	TGTGCCAGCAGCTTAGGGACTAGCGGCTTAGATACGCAGTATTTT	CASSLGTSGLDTQYF
-	-	TRBV5-4	TRBJ2-6	TGTGCCAGCAGCTTGGCGGGCCCGCTCTCTGGGGCCAACGTCCCGACTTTC	CASSLAGPLSGANVPTF
-	-	TRBV2	TRBJ2-1	TGTGCCAGCAGTCCCAGATCGGGGCCCTCCTACAATGAGCAGTTCTTC	CASSPRSGPSYNEQFF
-	-	TRBV7-2	TRBJ1-5	TGTGCCAGCAGTACCTTTGACAGTCAGCCCCAGCATTTT	CASSTFDSQPQHF
-	-	TRBV11-2	TRBJ1-2	TGTGCCAGCAGCTCCTTTGGGGGATCCTCTTATGGCTACACCTTC	CASSSFGGSSYGYTF
-	TRBD1	TRBV30	TRBJ1-3	TGTGCCTGGGGACAGGGAAAATCTGGAAACACCATATATTTT	CAWGQGKSGNTIYF
-	-	TRBV7-9	TRBJ1-1	TGTGCCAGCAGCTACTCTCTGGACATGAACACTGAAGCTTTCTTT	CASSYSLDMNTEAFF